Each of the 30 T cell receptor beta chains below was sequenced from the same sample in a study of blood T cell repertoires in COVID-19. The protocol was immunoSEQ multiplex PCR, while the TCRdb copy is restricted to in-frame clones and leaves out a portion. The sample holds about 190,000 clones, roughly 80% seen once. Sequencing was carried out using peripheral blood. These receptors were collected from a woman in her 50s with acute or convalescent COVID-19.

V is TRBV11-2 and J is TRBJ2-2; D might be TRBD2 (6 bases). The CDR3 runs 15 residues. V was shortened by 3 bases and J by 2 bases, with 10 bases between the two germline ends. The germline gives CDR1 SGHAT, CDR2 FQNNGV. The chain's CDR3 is CASSFGGKNTGELFF. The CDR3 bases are TGTGCCAGCAGCTTTGGCGGGAAAAACACCGGGGAGCTGTTTTTT.

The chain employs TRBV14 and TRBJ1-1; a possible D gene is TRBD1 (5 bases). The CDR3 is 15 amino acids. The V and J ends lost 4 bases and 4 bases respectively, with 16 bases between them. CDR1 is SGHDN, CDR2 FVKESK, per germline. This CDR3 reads CASSLYRQGGTEAFF. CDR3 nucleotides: TGTGCCAGCAGCCTATACCGTCAGGGAGGCACTGAAGCTTTCTTT.

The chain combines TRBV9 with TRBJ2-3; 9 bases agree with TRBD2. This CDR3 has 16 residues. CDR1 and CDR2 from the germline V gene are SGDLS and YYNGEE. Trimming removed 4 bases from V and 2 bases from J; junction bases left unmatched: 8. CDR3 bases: TGTGCCAGCAGCCCTCGCGGGGGGGCCCTCACAGATACGCAGTATTTT. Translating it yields CASSPRGGALTDTQYF.

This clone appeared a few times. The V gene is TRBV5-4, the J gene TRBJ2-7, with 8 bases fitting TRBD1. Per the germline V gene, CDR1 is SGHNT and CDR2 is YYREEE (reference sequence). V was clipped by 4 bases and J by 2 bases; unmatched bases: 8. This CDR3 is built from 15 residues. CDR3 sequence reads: CASSKQGVTTYEQYF. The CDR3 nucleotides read TGTGCCAGCAGCAAACAGGGGGTGACTACCTACGAGCAGTACTTC.

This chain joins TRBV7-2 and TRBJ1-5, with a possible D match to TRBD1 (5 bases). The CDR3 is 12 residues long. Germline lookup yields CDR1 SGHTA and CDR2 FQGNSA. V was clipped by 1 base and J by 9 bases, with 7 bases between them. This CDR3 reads CASSLGQGPQHF. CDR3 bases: TGTGCCAGCAGCTTAGGGCAGGGGCCCCAGCATTTT.

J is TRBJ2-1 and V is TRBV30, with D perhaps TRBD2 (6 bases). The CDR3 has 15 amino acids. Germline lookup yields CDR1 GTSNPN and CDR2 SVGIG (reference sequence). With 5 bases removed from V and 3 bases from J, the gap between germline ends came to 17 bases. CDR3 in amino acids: CAWRSRAGNYNEQFF. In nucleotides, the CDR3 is TGTGCCTGGCGCAGTCGGGCGGGGAACTACAATGAGCAGTTCTTC.

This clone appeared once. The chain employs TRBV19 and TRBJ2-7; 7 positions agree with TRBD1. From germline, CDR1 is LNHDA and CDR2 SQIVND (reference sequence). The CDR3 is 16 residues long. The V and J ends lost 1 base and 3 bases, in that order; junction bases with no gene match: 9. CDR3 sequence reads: CASSIGRDRAYYEQYF. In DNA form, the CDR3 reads TGTGCCAGTAGTATAGGCCGGGACAGAGCCTACTACGAGCAGTACTTC.

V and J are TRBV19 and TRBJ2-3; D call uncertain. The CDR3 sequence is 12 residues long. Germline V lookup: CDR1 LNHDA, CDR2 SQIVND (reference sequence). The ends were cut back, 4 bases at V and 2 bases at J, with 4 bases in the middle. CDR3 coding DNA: TGTGCCAGTAGTACCCTCACAGATACGCAGTATTTT. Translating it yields CASSTLTDTQYF.

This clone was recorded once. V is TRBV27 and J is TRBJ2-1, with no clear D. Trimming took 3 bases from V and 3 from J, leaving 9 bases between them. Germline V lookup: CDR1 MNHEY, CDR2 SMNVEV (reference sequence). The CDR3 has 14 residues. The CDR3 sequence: CASSFRPNYNEQFF. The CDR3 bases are TGTGCCAGCAGTTTCAGGCCAAACTACAATGAGCAGTTCTTC.

The CDR3 sequence is CASSVRQGASNEQFF. The CDR3 DNA reads as TGCGCCAGCAGTGTCCGACAGGGGGCGAGCAATGAGCAGTTCTTC. V is TRBV10-1 and J is TRBJ2-1; TRBD1 agrees at 10 bases. Germline V gene sequence: CDR1 WNHNN, CDR2 SYGVQD (reference sequence). This CDR3 has 15 amino acids. With V trimmed by 4 bases and J by 6 bases, 6 bases remained unmatched.

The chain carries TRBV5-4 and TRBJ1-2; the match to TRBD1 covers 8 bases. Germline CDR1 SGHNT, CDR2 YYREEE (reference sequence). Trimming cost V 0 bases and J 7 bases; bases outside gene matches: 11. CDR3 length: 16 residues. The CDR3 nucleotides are TGTGCCAGCAGCTTGGCCGGGGGCAGGGGGCAGGTTGGCTACACCTTC. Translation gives CASSLAGGRGQVGYTF.

In DNA, the CDR3 is TGTGCTTCAAGGGAACAGGGACGAACTGAAGCTTTCTTT. This encodes CASREQGRTEAFF. The chain employs TRBV6-5 and TRBJ1-1, with a tentative D call TRBD1 (6 bases). This CDR3 spans 13 amino acids. Germline V gene lookup returns CDR1 MNHEY and CDR2 SVGAGI.

CDR3 in amino acids: CASSADRFAYEQYF. The CDR3 coding sequence is TGTGCCAGCAGCGCCGACAGGTTTGCTTACGAGCAGTACTTC. The rearrangement joins TRBV11-2 to TRBJ2-7, with a tentative D call TRBD1 (6 bases). This CDR3 spans 14 amino acids. V lost 5 bases and J 4 bases, leaving 15 bases between the germline ends. Germline values: CDR1 SGHAT, CDR2 FQNNGV.

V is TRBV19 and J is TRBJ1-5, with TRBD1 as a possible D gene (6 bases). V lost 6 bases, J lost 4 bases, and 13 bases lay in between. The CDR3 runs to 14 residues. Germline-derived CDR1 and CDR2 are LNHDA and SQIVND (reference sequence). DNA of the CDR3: TGTGCCAGTAGATCACAGGGAAATAATCAGCCCCAGCATTTT. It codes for CASRSQGNNQPQHF.

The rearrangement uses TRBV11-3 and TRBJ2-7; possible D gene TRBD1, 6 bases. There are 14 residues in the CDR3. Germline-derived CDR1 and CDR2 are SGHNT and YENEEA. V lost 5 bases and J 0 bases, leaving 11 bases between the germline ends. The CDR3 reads CASSKDRRSYEQYF. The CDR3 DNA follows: TGTGCCAGCAGCAAGGACAGACGCTCCTACGAGCAGTACTTC. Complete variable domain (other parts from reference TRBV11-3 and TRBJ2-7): EAGVVQSPRYKIIEKKQPVAFWCNPISGHNTLYWYLQNLGQGPELLIRYENEEAVDDSQLPKDRFSAERLKGVDSTLKIQPAELGDSAVYLCASSKDRRSYEQYFGPGTRLTVT.

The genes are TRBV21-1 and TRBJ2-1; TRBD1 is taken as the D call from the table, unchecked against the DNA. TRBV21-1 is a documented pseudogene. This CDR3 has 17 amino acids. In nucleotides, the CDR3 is TGTGCCAGCAGCAAAGTAAAACCTCGCCAGGTTGTCAATGAGCAGTTCTTC. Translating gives CASSKVKPRQVVNEQFF.

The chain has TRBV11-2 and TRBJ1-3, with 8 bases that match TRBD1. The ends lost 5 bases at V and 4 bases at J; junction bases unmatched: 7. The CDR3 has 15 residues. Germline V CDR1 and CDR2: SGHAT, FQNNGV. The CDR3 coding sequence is TGTGCCAGCAGCGCGCAGGGGGCGCGGGGAAACACCATATATTTT. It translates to CASSAQGARGNTIYF.

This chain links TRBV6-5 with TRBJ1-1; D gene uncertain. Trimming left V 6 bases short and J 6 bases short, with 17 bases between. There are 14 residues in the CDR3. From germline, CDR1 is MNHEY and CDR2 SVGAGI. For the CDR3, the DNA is TGTGCCAGCAGGATAGAGTTTGGTGTCCCTGAAGCTTTCTTT. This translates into CASRIEFGVPEAFF.

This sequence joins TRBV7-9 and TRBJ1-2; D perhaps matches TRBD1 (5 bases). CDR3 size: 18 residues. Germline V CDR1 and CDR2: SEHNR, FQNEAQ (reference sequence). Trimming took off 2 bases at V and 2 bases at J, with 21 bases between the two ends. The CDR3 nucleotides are TGTGCCAGCAGCTTATATCCCGTCGAAGGGGCAGGAAACTATGGCTACACCTTC. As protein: CASSLYPVEGAGNYGYTF. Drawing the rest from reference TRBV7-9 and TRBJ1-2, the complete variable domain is DTGVSQNPRHKITKRGQNVTFRCDPISEHNRLYWYRQTLGQGPEFLTYFQNEAQLEKSRLLSDRFSAERPKGSFSTLEIQRTEQGDSAMYLCASSLYPVEGAGNYGYTFGSGTRLTVV.

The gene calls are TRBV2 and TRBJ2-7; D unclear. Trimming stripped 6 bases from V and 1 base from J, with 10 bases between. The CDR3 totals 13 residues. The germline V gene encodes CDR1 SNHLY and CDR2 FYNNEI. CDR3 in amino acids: CASRSLLSYEQYF. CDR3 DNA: TGTGCCAGCAGGTCTTTACTTTCCTACGAGCAGTACTTC. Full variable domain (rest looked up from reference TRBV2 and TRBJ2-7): EPEVTQTPSHQVTQMGQEVILRCVPISNHLYFYWYRQILGQKVEFLVSFYNNEISEKSEIFDDQFSVERPDGSNFTLKIRSTKLEDSAMYFCASRSLLSYEQYFGPGTRLTVT.

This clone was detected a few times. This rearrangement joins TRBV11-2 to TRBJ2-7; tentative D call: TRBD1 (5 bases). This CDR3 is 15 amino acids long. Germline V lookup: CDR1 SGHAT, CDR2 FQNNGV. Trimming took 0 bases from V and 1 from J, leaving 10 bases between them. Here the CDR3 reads CASSLERAGSYEQYF. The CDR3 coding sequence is TGTGCCAGCAGCTTAGAACGGGCAGGGTCCTACGAGCAGTACTTC. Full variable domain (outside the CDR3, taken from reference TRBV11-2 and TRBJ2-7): EAGVAQSPRYKIIEKRQSVAFWCNPISGHATLYWYQQILGQGPKLLIQFQNNGVVDDSQLPKDRFSAERLKGVDSTLKIQPAKLEDSAVYLCASSLERAGSYEQYFGPGTRLTVT.

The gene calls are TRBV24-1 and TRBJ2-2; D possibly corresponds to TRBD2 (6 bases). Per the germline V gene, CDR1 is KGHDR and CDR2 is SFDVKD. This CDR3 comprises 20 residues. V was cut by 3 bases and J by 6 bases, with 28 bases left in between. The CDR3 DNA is TGTGCCACCAGTGATCCGGTGGACGGGCGGGACCTTCGGTACCCCGGGGAGCTGTTTTTT. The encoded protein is CATSDPVDGRDLRYPGELFF.

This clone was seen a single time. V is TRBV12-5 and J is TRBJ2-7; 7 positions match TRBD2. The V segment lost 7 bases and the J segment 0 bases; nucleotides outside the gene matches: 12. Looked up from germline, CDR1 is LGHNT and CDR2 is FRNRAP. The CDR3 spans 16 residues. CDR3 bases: TGTGCTAGTGCCCGGTGGGGCGGGGGATTCTCCTACGAGCAGTACTTC. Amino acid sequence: CASARWGGGFSYEQYF.

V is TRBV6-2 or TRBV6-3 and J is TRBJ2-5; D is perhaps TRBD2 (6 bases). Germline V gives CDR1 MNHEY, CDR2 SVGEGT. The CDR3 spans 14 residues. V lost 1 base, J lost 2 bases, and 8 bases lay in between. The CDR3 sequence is CASSYFSGQETQYF. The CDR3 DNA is TGTGCCAGCAGTTACTTTAGCGGTCAAGAGACCCAGTACTTC.

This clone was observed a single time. The CDR3 reads CASRTGGSYNSPLHF. The CDR3 DNA reads as TGCGCCAGCAGGACAGGGGGCTCCTATAATTCACCCCTCCACTTT. The chain couples TRBV5-1 to TRBJ1-6, with 9 nucleotides matching TRBD1. CDR1 is SGHRS, CDR2 YFSETQ, per germline. With 5 bases clipped from V and 0 bases from J, the junction kept 0 bases outside the gene matches. There are 15 residues in the CDR3.

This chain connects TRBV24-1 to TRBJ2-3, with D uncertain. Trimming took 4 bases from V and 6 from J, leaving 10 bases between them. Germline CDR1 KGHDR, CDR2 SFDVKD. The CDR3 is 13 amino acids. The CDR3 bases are TGTGCCACCAGTGACCGATCTATGGATACGCAGTATTTT. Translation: CATSDRSMDTQYF.

CDR3 sequence (DNA): TGTGCCAGCAGTTACGGGACAGGGAACACTGAAGCTTTCTTT. Amino acid sequence: CASSYGTGNTEAFF. The chain couples TRBV6-2 or TRBV6-3 to TRBJ1-1; 8 positions match TRBD1. V gave up 2 bases and J gave up 1 base; unmatched junction bases: 0. The CDR3 consists of 14 residues. Germline CDR1 and CDR2: MNHEY and SVGEGT.

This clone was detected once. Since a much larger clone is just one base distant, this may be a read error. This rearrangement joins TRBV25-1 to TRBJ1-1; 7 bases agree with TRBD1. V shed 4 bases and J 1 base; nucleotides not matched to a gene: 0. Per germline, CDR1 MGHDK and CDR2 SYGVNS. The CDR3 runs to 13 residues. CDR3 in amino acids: CASSAGGNTEAFF. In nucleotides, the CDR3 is TGTGCCAGCAGTGCAGGGGGGAACACTGAAGCTTTCTTT.

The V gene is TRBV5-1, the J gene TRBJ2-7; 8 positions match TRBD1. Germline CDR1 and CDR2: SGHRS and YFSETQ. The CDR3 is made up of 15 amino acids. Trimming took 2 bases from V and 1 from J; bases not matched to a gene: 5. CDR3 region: CASSFTGGQSYEQYF. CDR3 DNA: TGCGCCAGCAGCTTTACAGGGGGTCAATCCTACGAGCAGTACTTC.

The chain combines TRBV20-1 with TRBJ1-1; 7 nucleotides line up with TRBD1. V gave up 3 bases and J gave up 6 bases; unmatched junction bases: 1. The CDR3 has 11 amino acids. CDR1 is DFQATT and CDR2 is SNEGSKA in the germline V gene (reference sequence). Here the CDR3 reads CSASDRAEAFF. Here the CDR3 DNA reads TGCAGTGCTAGCGACAGGGCTGAAGCTTTCTTT.